By share, the clone carrying this T cell receptor beta chain ranks as medium-sized (0.01 to 0.1%). Its antigen is unknown. Amplified TCR beta CDR3 regions came from RNA transcripts. First-round RT-PCR targeting the TCR CDR3 was performed with the HTBI primer set. A single record per CDR3 protein comes from TCRdb applying MiXCR to the multiplex PCR reads. The sample lists 250,000 or so distinct CDR3 sequences, around 15% occurring once. The sample belongs to a study of T cells in Graves' hyperthyroidism and ophthalmopathy. Study results and limitations: From stable hyperthyroidism, ophthalmopathy was separated by a 13 V-J model.

Sequencing input: blood. The sequence was collected from a woman aged 45-65 years with Graves' hyperthyroidism that later progressed to Graves' ophthalmopathy.

The CDR3 loop is CSATAGTGSYEQYF. For the CDR3, the DNA is TGCAGTGCTACGGCCGGGACAGGGAGCTACGAGCAGTACTTC. The V gene is TRBV20-1, the J gene TRBJ2-7; TRBD1 matches at 9 bases. This CDR3 has 14 amino acids. V dropped 4 bases and J dropped 3; count of bases not matched to a gene: 7. The germline V gene has CDR1 DFQATT and CDR2 SNEGSKA (reference sequence).